These T cell receptor beta chains were read from a single sample in a study of CD8 T cell repertoires and HIV-1 epitope variants. These receptors' antigens are unknown. Repertoires were generated with immunoSEQ multiplex PCR, while TCRdb's copy carries only in-frame clones and drops some. The sample records 4,500 to 7,000 clones, approximately 66% being singletons. Sample: cultured CD8+ T cells derived from PBMCs. The receptors were sampled from a male donor with HIV. The CDR3 runs from the conserved cysteine through the conserved F or W. The order of the fields is V gene, clone size, J gene, CDR3 protein. Rows may omit the clone size; those that give it use once, few, many or a size class.

v_call: TRBV27
clone_size: few
j_call: TRBJ2-7
cdr3_aa: CASSSMGSVGREQYF

v_call: TRBV9
clone_size: -
j_call: TRBJ2-3
cdr3_aa: CASSVGTDTQYF

v_call: TRBV7-2
clone_size: -
j_call: TRBJ2-3
cdr3_aa: CASSLDFRTDTQYF

v_call: TRBV13
clone_size: few
j_call: TRBJ2-2
cdr3_aa: CASSLGWASGSTGELFF

v_call: TRBV5-6
clone_size: few
j_call: TRBJ2-7
cdr3_aa: CASSLLSGEQYF

v_call: TRBV7-8
clone_size: -
j_call: TRBJ2-2
cdr3_aa: CASSARLAGAGGELFF

v_call: TRBV5-8
clone_size: -
j_call: TRBJ2-7
cdr3_aa: CASSWQSTRGLYEQYF

v_call: TRBV19
clone_size: -
j_call: TRBJ1-2
cdr3_aa: CASSIGPRNYGYTF

v_call: TRBV28
clone_size: once
j_call: TRBJ1-2
cdr3_aa: CASSGVAAYYGYTF

v_call: TRBV14
clone_size: -
j_call: TRBJ2-7
cdr3_aa: CASSQDPRSYEQYF

v_call: TRBV7-9
clone_size: -
j_call: TRBJ2-7
cdr3_aa: CASSSTSGGDLVQYF

v_call: TRBV28
clone_size: -
j_call: TRBJ2-7
cdr3_aa: CASSSYYGRGSYEQYF

v_call: TRBV28
clone_size: -
j_call: TRBJ2-7
cdr3_aa: CASSLWGDSNEQYF

v_call: TRBV27
clone_size: -
j_call: TRBJ1-2
cdr3_aa: CASSFGGGGFNYGYTF

v_call: TRBV4-3
clone_size: -
j_call: TRBJ2-4
cdr3_aa: CASSQGVLDIQYF

v_call: TRBV4-3
clone_size: -
j_call: TRBJ1-2
cdr3_aa: CASSQEVDRVIEGYTF

v_call: TRBV2
clone_size: -
j_call: TRBJ2-3
cdr3_aa: CASRSGLAGGNTDTQYF

v_call: TRBV19
clone_size: -
j_call: TRBJ1-2
cdr3_aa: CVSTSLFIGQDPNYGYTF

v_call: TRBV4-2
clone_size: -
j_call: TRBJ1-4
cdr3_aa: CASSQDPTPGEKLFF

v_call: TRBV28
clone_size: -
j_call: TRBJ1-1
cdr3_aa: CASSFPYEGGNTEAFF

v_call: TRBV25-1
clone_size: once
j_call: TRBJ1-1
cdr3_aa: CASSEAGNTEAFF

v_call: TRBV27
clone_size: few
j_call: TRBJ2-7
cdr3_aa: CASSLYLAGGYEQYF

v_call: TRBV18
clone_size: -
j_call: TRBJ2-3
cdr3_aa: CASSPINELAGGPMGTDTQYF

v_call: TRBV14
clone_size: medium-sized
j_call: TRBJ2-2
cdr3_aa: CASRLEANTGELFF

v_call: TRBV19
clone_size: few
j_call: TRBJ1-1
cdr3_aa: CASSIGLRGYTEAFF

v_call: TRBV16
clone_size: -
j_call: TRBJ2-7
cdr3_aa: CASSPGGDYEQYF

v_call: TRBV18
clone_size: -
j_call: TRBJ1-1
cdr3_aa: CASSRAGGRTEAFF

v_call: TRBV5-1
clone_size: few
j_call: TRBJ2-7
cdr3_aa: CASSGGDLSYEQYF

v_call: TRBV7-9
clone_size: -
j_call: TRBJ2-7
cdr3_aa: CASSPPTGQGLYEQYF

v_call: TRBV28
clone_size: few
j_call: TRBJ2-1
cdr3_aa: CASSSGTGGFGDNEQFF

v_call: TRBV11-2
clone_size: few
j_call: TRBJ2-7
cdr3_aa: CASSGWSNPYEQYF

v_call: TRBV28
clone_size: few
j_call: TRBJ2-7
cdr3_aa: CASSPPDSYEQYF

v_call: TRBV15
clone_size: -
j_call: TRBJ2-7
cdr3_aa: CATSRAGQGYEQYF

v_call: TRBV6-5
clone_size: once
j_call: TRBJ1-1
cdr3_aa: CASSYGASDTEAFF

v_call: TRBV14
clone_size: -
j_call: TRBJ2-5
cdr3_aa: CASSPWTGGQETQYF

v_call: TRBV5-6
clone_size: -
j_call: TRBJ2-1
cdr3_aa: CASSLVQANEQFF

v_call: TRBV5-4
clone_size: -
j_call: TRBJ2-4
cdr3_aa: CASSLGDRGTKNIQYF

v_call: TRBV27
clone_size: -
j_call: TRBJ2-3
cdr3_aa: CASSPPDGTQYF

v_call: TRBV7-9
clone_size: -
j_call: TRBJ1-3
cdr3_aa: CASSLQGGGNTIYF

v_call: TRBV29-1
clone_size: -
j_call: TRBJ2-2
cdr3_aa: CSVFRGAGTGELFF

v_call: TRBV29-1
clone_size: -
j_call: TRBJ2-1
cdr3_aa: CSVAAGELTYNEQFF

v_call: TRBV27
clone_size: -
j_call: TRBJ2-2
cdr3_aa: CASSSTTTSTGAVGELFF

v_call: TRBV4-3
clone_size: once
j_call: TRBJ2-1
cdr3_aa: CASSQDGGRGEQFF

v_call: TRBV5-4
clone_size: few
j_call: TRBJ1-2
cdr3_aa: CASSLTERENYGYTF

v_call: TRBV4-3
clone_size: -
j_call: TRBJ2-7
cdr3_aa: CASSHAQGGLHEQYF

v_call: TRBV7-9
clone_size: -
j_call: TRBJ2-1
cdr3_aa: CASRVDRGLDEQFF

v_call: TRBV28
clone_size: -
j_call: TRBJ2-5
cdr3_aa: CANSPASQVETQYF

v_call: TRBV4-2
clone_size: -
j_call: TRBJ1-2
cdr3_aa: CASSQDTGNYGYTF

v_call: TRBV15
clone_size: medium-sized
j_call: TRBJ2-5
cdr3_aa: CATSRDRRETQYF

v_call: TRBV6-6
clone_size: -
j_call: TRBJ1-2
cdr3_aa: CASSYVWAGGYTF

v_call: TRBV5-1
clone_size: -
j_call: TRBJ2-1
cdr3_aa: CASSLGPGGGNEQFF

v_call: TRBV29-1
clone_size: -
j_call: TRBJ1-1
cdr3_aa: CSVVLPGAKEAFF

v_call: TRBV5-6
clone_size: -
j_call: TRBJ1-6
cdr3_aa: CASSFLQGVNSPLHF

v_call: TRBV29-1
clone_size: -
j_call: TRBJ2-5
cdr3_aa: CSVALAGEETQYF

v_call: TRBV18
clone_size: -
j_call: TRBJ1-1
cdr3_aa: CASSPGANTEAFF

v_call: TRBV7-9
clone_size: -
j_call: TRBJ2-7
cdr3_aa: CASSPMTGPSSYEQYF

v_call: TRBV7-9
clone_size: once
j_call: TRBJ1-4
cdr3_aa: CASSPSPGTGEEKLFF